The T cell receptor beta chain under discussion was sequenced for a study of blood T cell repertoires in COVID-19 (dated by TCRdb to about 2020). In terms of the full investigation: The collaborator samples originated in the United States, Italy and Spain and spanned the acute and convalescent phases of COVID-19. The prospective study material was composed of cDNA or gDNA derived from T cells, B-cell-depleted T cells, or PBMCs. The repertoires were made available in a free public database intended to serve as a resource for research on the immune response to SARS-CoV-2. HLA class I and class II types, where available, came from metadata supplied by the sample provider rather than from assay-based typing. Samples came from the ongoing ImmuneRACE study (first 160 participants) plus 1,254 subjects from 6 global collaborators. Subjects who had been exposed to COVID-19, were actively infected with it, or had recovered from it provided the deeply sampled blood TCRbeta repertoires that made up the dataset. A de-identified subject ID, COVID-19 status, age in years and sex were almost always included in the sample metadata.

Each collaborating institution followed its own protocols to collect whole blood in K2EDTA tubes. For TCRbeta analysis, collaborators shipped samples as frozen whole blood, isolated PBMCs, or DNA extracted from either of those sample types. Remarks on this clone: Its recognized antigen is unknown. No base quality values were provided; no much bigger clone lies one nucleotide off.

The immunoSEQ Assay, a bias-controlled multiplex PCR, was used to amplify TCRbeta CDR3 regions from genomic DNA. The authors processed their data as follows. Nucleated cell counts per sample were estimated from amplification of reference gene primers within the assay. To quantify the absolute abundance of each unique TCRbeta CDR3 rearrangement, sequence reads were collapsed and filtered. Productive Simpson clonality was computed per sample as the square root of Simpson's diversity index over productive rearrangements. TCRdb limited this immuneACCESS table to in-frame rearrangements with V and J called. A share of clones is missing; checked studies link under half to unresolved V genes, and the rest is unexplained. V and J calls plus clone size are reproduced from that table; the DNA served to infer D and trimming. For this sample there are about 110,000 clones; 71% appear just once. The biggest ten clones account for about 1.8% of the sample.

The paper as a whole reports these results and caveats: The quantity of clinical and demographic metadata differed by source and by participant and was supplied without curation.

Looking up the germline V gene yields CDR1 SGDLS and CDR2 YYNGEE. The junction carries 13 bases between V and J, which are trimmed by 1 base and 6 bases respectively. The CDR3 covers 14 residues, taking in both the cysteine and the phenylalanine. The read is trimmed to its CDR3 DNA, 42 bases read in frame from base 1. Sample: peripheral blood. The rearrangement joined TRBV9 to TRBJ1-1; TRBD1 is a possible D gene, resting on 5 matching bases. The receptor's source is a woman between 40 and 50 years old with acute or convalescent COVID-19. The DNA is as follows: TGTGCCAGCAGCGTATCTGGAGGGGACGCTGAAGCTTTCTTT. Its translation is CASSVSGGDAEAFF.